This T cell receptor (beta chain) comes out of a study of shared clonotypes between healthy human individuals. Sequencing used immunoSEQ multiplex PCR; TCRdb keeps in-frame clones, though not all of them. The profile shows about 380,000 clones, about 96% of them singletons. Germline CDR1 SNHLY, CDR2 FYNNEI. The length of the CDR3 is 15 residues. Trimming pared 4 bases from V and 4 bases from J, leaving 11 bases between. The chain couples TRBV2 to TRBJ2-6, with D perhaps matching TRBD1 (5 bases). Material: memory CD8+ T cells sorted from blood. Documented subset: CD45RO+ cells pooled with CCR7-negative TemRA cells. This TCR was recovered from a man under 40 in good health. CDR3 DNA: TGTGCCAGCAGTGTATTAGGGGCGGGGGCCAACGTCCTGACTTTC. It codes for CASSVLGAGANVLTF.